These T cell receptor beta chains were read from a single sample in a study of blood T cell repertoires in COVID-19. Sequencing was performed with immunoSEQ multiplex PCR; in TCRdb, only in-frame clones are kept and a portion is missing. The table shows approximately 360,000 clones, with around four fifths occurring only once. Sequenced sample: PBMCs or T cells enriched from blood (not recorded which). The origin of the receptors is a woman between 50 and 59 years old who had recovered from COVID-19. CDR3s include the opening cysteine and the closing phenylalanine or tryptophan. Fields, in order: D gene, clone size, J gene, V gene, CDR3 DNA, CDR3 protein. The D gene is left open where the match is weak. Not every row has a clone size; where given, it reads once, few, many or a size class.

TRBD1 . TRBJ2-3 TRBV4-2 TGTGCCAGCAGCCAAGAGCTAGGGACAGGGTTACTTGTTCGGGGCCCAGATACGCAGTATTTT CASSQELGTGLLVRGPDTQYF
. . TRBJ1-1 TRBV28 TGTGCCAGCAGTTTCTATACAGGGAGTGACACTGAAGCTTTCTTT CASSFYTGSDTEAFF
. . TRBJ1-3 TRBV4-2 TGTGCCAGCAGCCAAGAACGGTGGGGGGTGGCAGGAAACACCATATATTTT CASSQERWGVAGNTIYF
. few TRBJ1-4 TRBV5-1 TGCGCCAGCAGTCACGGGGGGAGTAATGAAAAACTGTTTTTT CASSHGGSNEKLFF
. . TRBJ1-4 TRBV9 TGTGCCAGCAGCGTAGGAGGGATTAATGAAAAACTGTTTTTT CASSVGGINEKLFF
TRBD1 . TRBJ1-2 TRBV18 TGTGCCAGCTCACCCGACAGGGCCGGGACCACCTTC CASSPDRAGTTF
. . TRBJ2-5 TRBV11-2 TGTGCCAGCAGCTTAGGTACAGGTTTGGGAGAGACCCAGTACTTC CASSLGTGLGETQYF
. . TRBJ2-1 TRBV24-1 TGTGCCACCAGTGATGGGGGCCGGGGTAATGATGAGCAGTTCTTC CATSDGGRGNDEQFF
. . TRBJ2-2 TRBV2 TGTGCCAGCAGTGGAGTGACAGCCACCGGGGAGCTGTTTTTT CASSGVTATGELFF
. . TRBJ1-5 TRBV6-5 TGTGCCAGCAGTTACTTCAGGGGCCAGCCCCAGCATTTT CASSYFRGQPQHF
TRBD1 . TRBJ1-2 TRBV7-9 TGTGCCAGCAGCTTCGCCCCCGACAGGGAGAACTATGGCTACACCTTC CASSFAPDRENYGYTF
. . TRBJ1-1 TRBV11-1 TGTGCCAGCAGTCTAGGGGGACGGCACACTGAAGCTTTCTTT CASSLGGRHTEAFF
TRBD2 . TRBJ2-2 TRBV20-1 TGCAGTGCTAGTTTGAGCGGGAGGGGCACCGGGGAGCTGTTTTTT CSASLSGRGTGELFF
. . TRBJ1-1 TRBV7-9 TGTGCCAGCAGCCCAGTAGCGAACACTGAAGCTTTCTTT CASSPVANTEAFF
. . TRBJ1-5 TRBV6-1 TGTGCCAGCAGTGAAGCGGGTTCTAGGAATCAGCCCCAGCATTTT CASSEAGSRNQPQHF
. . TRBJ1-1 TRBV27 TGTGCCAGCAGTTTATCACGGGTATCCACTGAAGCTTTCTTT CASSLSRVSTEAFF
TRBD2 . TRBJ2-2 TRBV6-5 TGTGCCAGCAGTTCTAGCGGGCAGAACACCGGGGAGCTGTTTTTT CASSSSGQNTGELFF
TRBD1 . TRBJ1-6 TRBV3-1/TRBV3-2 TGTGCCAGCAGCTTCGGACAGGCGGTGGATTCACCCCTCCACTTT CASSFGQAVDSPLHF
TRBD2 . TRBJ2-1 TRBV7-3 TGTGCCAGCAGCTACATCGGGAGCGGGGACTCCTACAATGAGCAGTTCTTC CASSYIGSGDSYNEQFF
. . TRBJ1-2 TRBV4-1 TGCGCCAGCAGTCCTTTTAAGGGGGTAGCTAACTATGGCTACACCTTC CASSPFKGVANYGYTF
TRBD1 . TRBJ1-4 TRBV15 TGTGCCACCAGCAGGGGACAGACTAATGAAAAACTGTTTTTT CATSRGQTNEKLFF
TRBD1 . TRBJ1-4 TRBV5-6 TGTGCCAGCAGCTTTACCATGGGACAGCCAAGAACTAATGAAAAACTGTTTTTT CASSFTMGQPRTNEKLFF
. . TRBJ2-1 TRBV9 TGTGCCAGCAGCGTAGGTCAGGGGCCCTACAATGAGCAGTTCTTC CASSVGQGPYNEQFF
. . TRBJ1-2 TRBV29-1 TGCAGCGTTGAAGGACAGGTCGGCGATGGCTACACCTTC CSVEGQVGDGYTF
. . TRBJ1-1 TRBV19 TGTGCCAGTAGTACCACCCGGGACACTGAAGCTTTCTTT CASSTTRDTEAFF
TRBD2 . TRBJ2-1 TRBV7-2 TGTGCCAGCAGCTTAGGTGAGCGGGAGGAGCAGTTCTTC CASSLGEREEQFF
TRBD1 once TRBJ2-4 TRBV19 TGTGCCAGTAGTATCCGGGACAGCTTAGCCAAAAACATTCAGTACTTC CASSIRDSLAKNIQYF
TRBD2 once TRBJ2-7 TRBV5-1 TGCGCCAGCAGCTTGGGGGCGGGAGGGCCTGTCGAGCAGTACTTC CASSLGAGGPVEQYF
. . TRBJ1-5 TRBV5-1 TGCGCCAGCAGCTTGGAGGGGGGGGGACAGCCCCAGCATTTT CASSLEGGGQPQHF
TRBD1 few TRBJ2-7 TRBV5-6 TGTGCCAGCAGCCTCCCGCGAGGGACAGGGGTCCACGAGCAGTACTTC CASSLPRGTGVHEQYF
TRBD2 . TRBJ2-5 TRBV6-2/TRBV6-3 TGTGCCAGCACCCCAGCCTCGGGAGGGCGGACCCAGTACTTC CASTPASGGRTQYF
. . TRBJ1-2 TRBV4-1 TGCGCCAGCAGCCTAAGGGAAGGGGGAAATGGCTACACCTTC CASSLREGGNGYTF
. . TRBJ2-7 TRBV5-1 TGCGCCAGCAGCGAGAAAAGCGGCGAGCAGTACTTC CASSEKSGEQYF
TRBD1 . TRBJ1-2 TRBV23-1 TGCGCCAGCAGTCCACTCGACAGGGTTGGCTACACCTTC CASSPLDRVGYTF
TRBD2 . TRBJ2-5 TRBV7-2 TGTGCCAGCAGCCATCCGGGACTAGCGGGACTCCAAGAGACCCAGTACTTC CASSHPGLAGLQETQYF
. . TRBJ2-1 TRBV2 TGTGCCAGCGGGGGCAGGAGCTCCTACAATGAGCAGTTCTTC CASGGRSSYNEQFF
TRBD2 . TRBJ2-1 TRBV27 TGTGCCAGCAGTTTACAGCGGGGGGATTTCAATGAGCAGTTCTTC CASSLQRGDFNEQFF
TRBD1 . TRBJ1-2 TRBV24-1 TGTGCCAGCGGGGGCAGGGGGCCTAACTATGGCTACACCTTC CASGGRGPNYGYTF
. . TRBJ1-2 TRBV30 TGTGCCTGGGCACAGGACCCAAGTCGGTACGGCTACACCTTC CAWAQDPSRYGYTF
TRBD2 . TRBJ2-3 TRBV7-9 TGTGCCAGCAGTCCTAGCGGGCTGAGCACAGATACGCAGTATTTT CASSPSGLSTDTQYF
. . TRBJ1-1 TRBV27 TGTGCCAGCAGTTTTCGGTCAGGGAGGTCCCTGAACACTGAAGCTTTCTTT CASSFRSGRSLNTEAFF
. once TRBJ2-7 TRBV15 TGTGCCACCAGCAGCAGACCGGACATCTATTACGAGCAGTACTTC CATSSRPDIYYEQYF
. . TRBJ2-7 TRBV18 TGTGCCAGCTCACAGGACAGCTCCTCCTACGAGCAGTACTTC CASSQDSSSYEQYF
TRBD1 . TRBJ1-1 TRBV18 TGTGCCAGCTCAGCTAAGGACAGGGTCAGGAACACTGAAGCTTTCTTT CASSAKDRVRNTEAFF
TRBD1 . TRBJ1-1 TRBV19 TGTGCCAGTATTTCCCTCTGGGAGCACCGAACGGACAGGGGATTTAGTGCTTTCTTT CASISLWEHRTDRGFSAFF
TRBD1 . TRBJ1-2 TRBV6-2/TRBV6-3 TGTGCCAGCAGTTCCCCCGACAGGGGCTATGGCTACACCTTC CASSSPDRGYGYTF
. . TRBJ1-1 TRBV14 TGTGCCAGCAGCCAAGTCCGTCTCAGGGCCGGTACTGAAGCTTTCTTT CASSQVRLRAGTEAFF
. . TRBJ2-5 TRBV5-1 TGCGCCAGCAGCTTGTCGTTTGCGGGGTACCAAGAGACCCAGTACTTC CASSLSFAGYQETQYF
. . TRBJ2-5 TRBV5-1 TGCGCCAGCAGCCTGGGGGCGGTGGGACTTCACTTGGCCGAGACCCAGTACTTC CASSLGAVGLHLAETQYF
TRBD1 . TRBJ2-3 TRBV2 TGTGCCAGCAAGGACAGGACACAGAGCACAGATACGCAGTATTTT CASKDRTQSTDTQYF
. once TRBJ2-1 TRBV30 TGTGCCTGGAGTGTACTCCAGGGGGGTGAACAGTTCTTC CAWSVLQGGEQFF
. . TRBJ1-1 TRBV9 TGTGCCAGCAGCGTAGGGGTGACAACCACCGACACTGAAGCTTTCTTT CASSVGVTTTDTEAFF